This passage covers 24 T cell receptor beta chains from one sample sequenced in a study of T cells in Graves' hyperthyroidism and ophthalmopathy. Regions amplified from RNA transcripts were the TCR beta CDR3 regions. When the TCR CDR3 underwent first-round RT-PCR, the HTBI primer set was used. TCRdb fed the multiplex PCR reads into MiXCR, producing one record per CDR3 protein. The sample includes approximately 210,000 distinct CDR3 sequences, 17% of them seen just once. The specimen sequenced was blood. The origin of the receptors is a man aged 50-60 years with Graves' hyperthyroidism.

This clonotype was observed many times. This rearrangement joins TRBV2 to TRBJ1-5; D unclear. The germline CDR1 and CDR2 sequences are SNHLY and FYNNEI. CDR3 length: 12 residues. Deletions cut 5 bases from V and 6 bases from J, with 8 bases between. The CDR3 DNA reads as TGTGCCAGCAGTAGGGTCACTCAGCCCCAGCATTTT. As protein: CASSRVTQPQHF.

The CDR3 is CASSLEGTDNEQFF. DNA of the CDR3: TGCGCCAGCAGCTTGGAAGGGACAGACAATGAGCAGTTCTTC. This rearrangement joins TRBV5-1 to TRBJ2-1; 7 bases are a match to TRBD1. CDR1 is SGHRS, CDR2 YFSETQ, per germline. The CDR3 extends over 14 amino acids. Losses at the gene ends were 0 bases for V and 5 bases for J; bases not matched to a gene: 2.

V gene TRBV7-9 combines with J gene TRBJ2-1; 7 bases fit TRBD1. Looked up from germline, CDR1 is SEHNR and CDR2 is FQNEAQ (reference sequence). CDR3 length: 15 residues. V gave up 5 bases and J gave up 7 bases; unmatched junction bases: 11. CDR3 protein: CASSPPFRQGNEQFF. CDR3 nucleotides: TGTGCCAGCAGCCCCCCCTTTAGACAGGGAAATGAGCAGTTCTTC.

The J gene is TRBJ1-2, the V gene TRBV12-3 or TRBV12-4, with D possibly matching TRBD1 (5 bases). Trimming cost V 7 bases and J 4 bases, with 22 bases left between them. The CDR3 contains 16 residues. CDR3: CASTLLPGTEGYGYTF. The CDR3 DNA sequence: TGTGCCAGCACCCTCTTGCCTGGGACGGAGGGCTATGGCTACACCTTC.

This clonotype has a count of ten or more. The chain is built from TRBV5-5 and TRBJ2-3; D call uncertain. CDR1 is SGHKS, CDR2 YYEKEE, per germline (reference sequence). This CDR3 spans 13 amino acids. V dropped 7 bases and J dropped 4 bases, with 13 bases sitting between them. For the CDR3, the DNA is TGTGCCAGCCACTGGACCCCAGCAGATACGCAGTATTTT. This translates into CASHWTPADTQYF.

CDR3 in DNA: TGTGCCAGCAGCCCAGGACTAGCGGGAGCCGTCTACGAGCAGTACTTC. It translates to CASSPGLAGAVYEQYF. V gene TRBV11-3 combines with J gene TRBJ2-7, with TRBD2 identical over 13 bases. Germline values: CDR1 SGHNT, CDR2 YENEEA. The CDR3 totals 16 residues. The J segment lost 3 bases and the V segment lost 5 bases, leaving 7 bases of the junction unmatched. Drawing the rest from reference TRBV11-3 and TRBJ2-7, the complete variable domain is EAGVVQSPRYKIIEKKQPVAFWCNPISGHNTLYWYLQNLGQGPELLIRYENEEAVDDSQLPKDRFSAERLKGVDSTLKIQPAELGDSAVYLCASSPGLAGAVYEQYFGPGTRLTVT.

This CDR3 is CSARDSFRVSYNEQFF. The CDR3 DNA reads as TGCAGTGCTAGAGACTCCTTTCGGGTTTCCTACAATGAGCAGTTCTTC. J is TRBJ2-1 and V is TRBV20-1; no clear D. V lost 0 bases and J lost 1, with 13 bases in between. Germline loops: CDR1 DFQATT, CDR2 SNEGSKA (reference sequence). The CDR3 covers 16 residues.

This clonotype was counted ten times or more. The rearrangement joins TRBV7-2 to TRBJ2-5; D might be TRBD2 (5 bases). Looked up from germline, CDR1 is SGHTA and CDR2 is FQGNSA. Trimming shortened V by 6 bases and J by 9 bases, and 23 bases separated the two germline ends. The CDR3 has 15 amino acids. The CDR3 reads CASSYFGPGAEAQYF. The CDR3 nucleotides read TGTGCCAGCAGTTACTTTGGACCTGGCGCGGAGGCCCAGTACTTC.

The table lists this clonotype with a few counts. This could be a read error, since a much larger clone is one nucleotide away. This chain links TRBV2 with TRBJ2-7; D is ambiguous. Germline CDR1 reads SNHLY; CDR2 reads FYNNEI. This CDR3 region has 13 residues. CDR3 nucleotide sequence: TGTGCCAGCAGACTACCCGTTTCCTACGACCAGTACTTC. It specifies CASRLPVSYDQYF.

This clonotype has ten or more counts. The chain carries TRBV3-1 and TRBJ2-7, with TRBD2 identical over 8 bases. V gave up 7 bases and J gave up 3 bases; unmatched junction bases: 14. Germline-derived CDR1 and CDR2 are LGHDT and YNNKEL (reference sequence). The CDR3 covers 16 residues. CDR3 in DNA: TGTGCCAGCACCCCCGGGTTTGCGGCGGGAGGCTACGAGCAGTACTTC. Amino acids: CASTPGFAAGGYEQYF.

With respect to this clonotype: A much bigger clone sits one base away, suggesting this may be a read error. The chain couples TRBV18 to TRBJ2-5, with no clear D. Germline CDR1 and CDR2: KGHSH and LQKENI. This CDR3 spans 13 amino acids. The CDR3 protein is CASPPAAQETQYF. The CDR3 nucleotides are TGTGCCAGCCCACCAGCAGCGCAAGAGACCCAGTACTTC.

The V gene is TRBV24-1, the J gene TRBJ2-1, with TRBD2 identical over 13 bases. Germline CDR1 reads KGHDR; CDR2 reads SFDVKD. V dropped 0 bases and J dropped 7; count of bases not matched to a gene: 2. The CDR3 length is 16 residues. This CDR3 is CATSDLALAGGNEQFF. The CDR3 DNA reads as TGTGCCACCAGTGATTTGGCACTAGCGGGAGGGAATGAGCAGTTCTTC.

The chain employs TRBV19 and TRBJ1-5; TRBD1 is a possible D gene (5 bases). The CDR3 has 12 amino acids. The germline V gene encodes CDR1 LNHDA and CDR2 SQIVND (reference sequence). Trimming took off 5 bases at V and 11 bases at J, with 13 bases between the two ends. Here the CDR3 DNA reads TGTGCCAGTAGTCTGACAGATAAGTCCCAGCATTTT. As protein: CASSLTDKSQHF.

This clonotype was observed many times. CDR3 sequence: CASSSRGGAYEQYF. The CDR3 DNA sequence: TGTGCCAGCAGTTCAAGGGGGGGGGCCTACGAGCAGTACTTC. J is TRBJ2-7 and V is TRBV28; tentatively, D is TRBD2 (7 bases). The length of the CDR3 is 14 residues. CDR1 is MDHEN and CDR2 is SYDVKM in the germline V gene. V was shortened by 4 bases and J by 2 bases, with 12 bases between the two germline ends.

The V and J genes are TRBV20-1 and TRBJ2-1; D is perhaps TRBD1 (7 bases). CDR3 size: 14 residues. Looked up from germline, CDR1 is DFQATT and CDR2 is SNEGSKA (reference sequence). Trimming removed 7 bases at V and 2 bases at J, with 15 bases between. The CDR3 DNA reads TGCAGTGTTCAGGGGGACTTTGCCTACAATGAGCAGTTCTTC. The encoded protein is CSVQGDFAYNEQFF.

This clonotype was observed many times. This chain links TRBV28 with TRBJ2-5, with TRBD1 as a possible D gene (6 bases). The length of the CDR3 is 12 residues. Trimming stripped 3 bases from V and 5 bases from J, with 7 bases between. The germline gives CDR1 MDHEN, CDR2 SYDVKM. The CDR3 spells CASSFQGETQYF. The CDR3 DNA follows: TGTGCCAGCAGTTTTCAGGGGGAGACCCAGTACTTC.

This clonotype was found many times. J is TRBJ2-1 and V is TRBV20-1; 8 nucleotides agree with TRBD2. The CDR3 is made up of 15 amino acids. The junction had 9 bases not matched to a gene; V was cut back by 4 bases and J by 4 bases. Germline V CDR1 and CDR2: DFQATT, SNEGSKA (reference sequence). The CDR3 sequence: CSAMTQGLVYNEQFF. CDR3 nucleotides: TGCAGTGCTATGACTCAGGGACTAGTGTACAATGAGCAGTTCTTC.

This clonotype was counted many times. The V call is TRBV18, the J call TRBJ2-7; D is perhaps TRBD1 (5 bases). V was shortened by 2 bases and J by 1 base, with 12 bases between the two germline ends. Germline CDR1 reads KGHSH; CDR2 reads LQKENI. This CDR3 is 15 amino acids long. CDR3 DNA sequence: TGTGCCAGCTCACCAACAGGTTCCGCATCCTACGAGCAGTACTTC. Amino acid sequence: CASSPTGSASYEQYF.

This clonotype was counted a few times. The chain links TRBV4-1 to TRBJ2-2; 7 bases match TRBD1. Germline lookup yields CDR1 MGHRA and CDR2 YSYEKL. This CDR3 spans 16 amino acids. Germline trimming cut 2 bases from V and 5 bases from J; bases unmatched to any gene: 8. Written as DNA, the CDR3 is TGCGCCAGCAGCCAACCGGGACAGAGGGTTACCGGGGAGCTGTTTTTT. This sequence encodes CASSQPGQRVTGELFF.

This clonotype was detected only a few times. The chain carries TRBV5-4 and TRBJ2-2; 8 bases match TRBD2. The CDR3 is made up of 15 amino acids. Looked up from germline, CDR1 is SGHNT and CDR2 is YYREEE (reference sequence). The V segment lost 3 bases and the J segment 0 bases; nucleotides outside the gene matches: 1. The CDR3 protein is CASSSTSANTGELFF. In nucleotides, the CDR3 is TGTGCCAGCAGCTCGACTAGCGCGAACACCGGGGAGCTGTTTTTT. Based on the CDR3 plus reference TRBV5-4 and TRBJ2-2, the full variable domain is ETGVTQSPTHLIKTRGQQVTLRCSSQSGHNTVSWYQQALGQGPQFIFQYYREEENGRGNFPPRFSGLQFPNYSSELNVNALELDDSALYLCASSSTSANTGELFFGEGSRLTVL.

The chain combines TRBV19 with TRBJ1-2; D call uncertain. The CDR3 is 14 residues long. Trimming cost V 3 bases and J 3 bases, with 11 bases left between them. CDR1 and CDR2 (germline): LNHDA, SQIVND (reference sequence). The CDR3 here is CASSMRGWDYGYTF. Here the CDR3 DNA reads TGTGCCAGTAGTATGCGGGGTTGGGACTATGGCTACACCTTC.

This clonotype showed up many times. This chain connects TRBV2 to TRBJ1-1; D gene ambiguous. Germline CDR1 and CDR2: SNHLY and FYNNEI. This CDR3 is built from 14 residues. V shed 6 bases and J shed 5 bases, with 16 bases lying between them. CDR3 sequence: CASSQTSTGTEAFF. CDR3 bases: TGTGCCAGCAGCCAGACATCCACGGGAACTGAAGCTTTCTTT. Full variable domain (outside the CDR3, taken from reference TRBV2 and TRBJ1-1): EPEVTQTPSHQVTQMGQEVILRCVPISNHLYFYWYRQILGQKVEFLVSFYNNEISEKSEIFDDQFSVERPDGSNFTLKIRSTKLEDSAMYFCASSQTSTGTEAFFGQGTRLTVV.

This clonotype was detected ten times or more. This sequence joins TRBV2 and TRBJ2-7, with 7 bases that match TRBD2. The V and J ends lost 8 bases and 2 bases, in that order; junction bases with no gene match: 3. This CDR3 region has 12 residues. The germline V gene has CDR1 SNHLY and CDR2 FYNNEI. The CDR3 sequence: CASSSGTYEQYF. The CDR3, as DNA: TGTGCCAGCTCTAGCGGCACCTACGAGCAGTACTTC.

This clonotype was recorded at least ten times. V and J are TRBV27 and TRBJ2-2; D gene ambiguous. Germline CDR1 is MNHEY and CDR2 is SMNVEV (reference sequence). The V gene lost 6 bases and the J gene lost 5 bases, with 16 bases spanning the gap. The CDR3 contains 15 residues. CDR3 region: CASSLALGRTGELFF. The CDR3 region has the DNA TGTGCCAGCAGCCTGGCCCTCGGGCGGACCGGGGAGCTGTTTTTT.